Listed here are 32 T cell receptor beta chains from one sample, sequenced in a study of vaccination and CD4 T cells after COVID-19. Treatment specified: roughly ten-day PBMC culture with coronavirus spike peptide pools or control peptides (ViraFEST assay). Cultured CD4+ T cell DNA was sequenced using the Oncomine TCR Beta short-read assay. In TCRdb, the PCR reads were re-called with MiXCR into one record per CDR3 protein. The table records over 14,000 distinct CDR3 sequences, around a third of them present only once. No antigen has been identified for these receptors. This sample comprised CD4+ T cells from blood, cultured in vitro, obtained after SARS-CoV-2 vaccination. These receptors came from a human donor who had recovered from COVID-19.

The chain links TRBV28 to TRBJ1-3; D possibly corresponds to TRBD1 (5 bases). The V end was cut by 9 bases, the J end by 4 bases, with 16 bases between. Germline CDR1 MDHEN, CDR2 SYDVKM. The CDR3 has 14 residues. The CDR3 here is CASGVGAAGNTIYF. CDR3 sequence (DNA): TGTGCCAGTGGGGTAGGGGCGGCGGGAAACACCATATATTTT.

This clonotype was detected a few times. Here the CDR3 DNA reads TGTGCCAGCTCACCACCGGACCGACCCTACGAGCAGTACTTC. This encodes CASSPPDRPYEQYF. The chain combines TRBV18 with TRBJ2-7; unclear D gene. Trimming cost V 0 bases and J 2 bases, with 8 bases left between them. The CDR3 totals 14 residues. In germline, CDR1 is KGHSH, CDR2 LQKENI.

This clonotype appeared a single time. This chain uses TRBV4-3 with TRBJ1-1, with D possibly being TRBD1 (5 bases). Looked up from germline, CDR1 is LGHNA and CDR2 is YSLEER. The CDR3 covers 14 residues. With 1 base removed from V and 8 bases from J, the gap between germline ends came to 14 bases. CDR3 bases: TGCGCCAGCAGCCAAGCTGACAGACGAAAGGAAGCTTTCTTT. It translates to CASSQADRRKEAFF.

The sample holds a few counts of this clonotype. V is TRBV28 and J is TRBJ2-7; TRBD2 agrees at 8 bases. V lost 7 bases to trimming and J lost 0 bases; unmatched junction nucleotides: 8. Germline CDR1 reads MDHEN; CDR2 reads SYDVKM. This CDR3 has 15 amino acids. The DNA of the CDR3 is TGTGCCAGCACCTCAGGGGCGGGAGGCTCCTACGAGCAGTACTTC. Amino acids: CASTSGAGGSYEQYF.

This clonotype was recorded a few times. This chain joins TRBV10-2 and TRBJ2-5; 8 positions agree with TRBD2. Germline V CDR1 and CDR2: WSHSY, SAAADI. The CDR3 is made up of 13 amino acids. V trimming: 10 bases; J trimming: 9 bases; junction bases outside the gene matches: 13. CDR3 amino acids: CATGGGSSMAQYF. CDR3 coding DNA: TGCGCCACCGGGGGGGGTTCCTCAATGGCCCAGTACTTC.

This clonotype was counted a few times. The chain employs TRBV7-8 and TRBJ2-5; D perhaps matches TRBD1 (5 bases). Germline V gene sequence: CDR1 SGHVS, CDR2 FQNEAQ. V dropped 3 bases and J dropped 4 bases, with 12 bases sitting between them. The CDR3 loop spans 14 amino acids. CDR3 sequence: CASSFDRNRETQYF. The DNA for the CDR3 is TGTGCCAGCAGCTTCGACAGAAATCGAGAGACCCAGTACTTC.

About this clonotype: One junction end disagrees with the germline gene, perhaps due to a read error. V is TRBV25-1 and J is TRBJ1-1; TRBD1 matches at 7 bases. In germline, CDR1 is MGHDK, CDR2 SYGVNS. CDR3 length: 14 residues. This CDR3 reads CTSSPHRGNTEAFF. In DNA, the CDR3 is TGTACCAGCAGTCCCCACAGGGGTAACACTGAAGCTTTCTTT.

This clonotype was seen only a few times. The genes are TRBV24-1 and TRBJ2-1, with D perhaps assigned TRBD1 or TRBD2 (6 bases each). V lost 7 bases to trimming and J lost 8 bases, with 17 bases between them. This CDR3 region has 14 residues. Germline loops: CDR1 KGHDR, CDR2 SFDVKD. The CDR3 DNA reads as TGTGCCACCAGACACAGGGATGGAGGGGATGAGCAGTTCTTC. As protein: CATRHRDGGDEQFF.

The chain couples TRBV19 to TRBJ2-3; D is ambiguous. The germline V and J ends were trimmed by 1 base and 4 bases, with 15 bases remaining between them. Per the germline V gene, CDR1 is LNHDA and CDR2 is SQIVND (reference sequence). There are 16 residues in the CDR3. The CDR3 nucleotides are TGTGCCAGTAGTATAGGTATGGGGATAGCTGCAGATACGCAGTATTTT. Protein product: CASSIGMGIAADTQYF. Variable domain in full (rest from reference TRBV19 and TRBJ2-3): DGGITQSPKYLFRKEGQNVTLSCEQNLNHDAMYWYRQDPGQGLRLIYYSQIVNDFQKGDIAEGYSVSREKKESFPLTVTSAQKNPTAFYLCASSIGMGIAADTQYFGPGTRLTVL.

The chain links TRBV27 to TRBJ2-1; D unresolved. This CDR3 comprises 16 residues. Germline V CDR1 and CDR2: MNHEY, SMNVEV (reference sequence). V gave up 3 bases and J gave up 0 bases, with 12 bases separating them. The CDR3 loop reads CASSLLDQSSYNEQFF. The CDR3 coding sequence is TGTGCCAGCAGTTTGCTAGATCAGAGCTCCTACAATGAGCAGTTCTTC.

This clonotype was found a few times. The chain combines TRBV15 with TRBJ2-7, with D maybe TRBD2 (6 bases). CDR3 size: 16 residues. Germline CDR1 reads LNHNV; CDR2 reads YYDKDF (reference sequence). V gave up 1 base and J gave up 3 bases, with 16 bases separating them. The CDR3 reads CATSRGDGGEFYEQYF. DNA for the CDR3: TGTGCCACCAGCAGAGGGGACGGGGGAGAATTCTACGAGCAGTACTTC.

The chain carries TRBV20-1 and TRBJ2-5; D is uncertain. V gave up 7 bases and J gave up 2 bases, with 11 bases separating them. The CDR3 length is 12 residues. In germline, CDR1 is DFQATT, CDR2 SNEGSKA (reference sequence). CDR3 in DNA: TGCAGTGTACCGCCGAGGCAAGAGACCCAGTACTTC. Residues: CSVPPRQETQYF.

V gene TRBV20-1 combines with J gene TRBJ2-3, with a possible D match to TRBD2 (8 bases). V lost 7 bases and J lost 5, with 16 bases in between. CDR3 size: 13 residues. Germline V gene lookup returns CDR1 DFQATT and CDR2 SNEGSKA (reference sequence). The CDR3 DNA reads as TGCAGTGTCGGGAGGGGGCATGGAGATACGCAGTATTTT. Translating gives CSVGRGHGDTQYF.

The chain joins TRBV12-3 or TRBV12-4 to TRBJ2-7; D is perhaps TRBD2 (6 bases). Trimming took off 5 bases at V and 0 bases at J, with 20 bases between the two ends. This CDR3 is 17 amino acids long. The CDR3 DNA is TGTGCCAGCAGTCCGGGAGTCCGATCCTCGAGCTCCTACGAGCAGTACTTC. Its protein product is CASSPGVRSSSSYEQYF.

The V call is TRBV12-3 or TRBV12-4, the J call TRBJ1-5; D might be TRBD1 (5 bases). Trimming stripped 3 bases from V and 4 bases from J, with 13 bases between. This CDR3 region has 15 residues. CDR3 sequence reads: CASSFRLQGNQPQHF. DNA of the CDR3: TGTGCCAGCAGTTTCAGACTCCAGGGAAATCAGCCCCAGCATTTT.

Notes on this clonotype: One base away lies a much larger clone, so this may be a sequencing read error. The chain links TRBV20-1 to TRBJ1-2, with D tentatively TRBD1 (6 bases). The CDR3 runs 13 residues. Germline V gene sequence: CDR1 DFQATT, CDR2 SNEGSKA (reference sequence). Trimming took 3 bases from V and 3 from J, leaving 11 bases between them. The CDR3 protein is CSARDSVHYGYTF. The CDR3 bases are TGCAGTGCTAGGGACAGTGTTCACTATGGCTACACCTTC.

The gene calls are TRBV6-1 and TRBJ1-2; 9 bases match TRBD1. The CDR3 length is 18 residues. J lost 4 bases, V lost 6 bases, and 18 bases had no gene match. The germline gives CDR1 MNHNS, CDR2 SASEGT. For the CDR3, the DNA is TGTGCCAGCAGCCTAACACCGGGACAGGGTTTATTGTTCTATGGCTACACCTTC. The encoded protein is CASSLTPGQGLLFYGYTF.

The V call is TRBV7-9, the J call TRBJ2-2; perhaps TRBD1 as D (5 bases). This CDR3 comprises 16 residues. Between the trimmed V and J ends, which lost 4 bases and 4 bases, there was a span of 16 bases. Per the germline V gene, CDR1 is SEHNR and CDR2 is FQNEAQ (reference sequence). The chain's CDR3 is CASSWPVTVTTGELFF. The CDR3 DNA reads TGTGCCAGCAGCTGGCCAGTGACAGTAACCACCGGGGAGCTGTTTTTT.

This chain connects TRBV28 to TRBJ1-5; D is unclear. Trimming took 10 bases from V and 3 from J, leaving 19 bases between them. The CDR3 sequence is 15 residues long. Per germline, CDR1 MDHEN and CDR2 SYDVKM. The CDR3 DNA is TGTGCCACCTTAGGGAGTTTAGGCACCAATCAGCCCCAGCATTTT. Translation: CATLGSLGTNQPQHF.

This clonotype was seen only once. The chain links TRBV24-1 to TRBJ2-2, with a weak D call TRBD1 (6 bases). V shed 0 bases and J shed 5 bases, with 12 bases lying between them. This CDR3 has 16 residues. CDR1 KGHDR and CDR2 SFDVKD come from the germline V gene. This CDR3 is CATSDLGGRETGELFF. Written as DNA, the CDR3 is TGTGCCACCAGTGATTTGGGGGGCAGGGAGACCGGGGAGCTGTTTTTT.

The DNA for the CDR3 is TGCGCCAGCAGCCCCGAGTCGGCAGGGGGTATTCGGCCCCAGCATTTT. Amino acids: CASSPESAGGIRPQHF. The chain recombines TRBV4-1 with TRBJ1-5, with 7 positions matching TRBD1. CDR1 and CDR2 from the germline V gene are MGHRA and YSYEKL. Trimming removed 4 bases from V and 9 bases from J; junction bases left unmatched: 15. CDR3 length: 16 residues.

J is TRBJ1-1 and V is TRBV7-2; D is undetermined. The CDR3 sequence is 13 residues long. Trimming left V 3 bases short and J 5 bases short, with 10 bases between. CDR1 and CDR2 (germline): SGHTA, FQGNSA. The CDR3 loop reads CASSFVRQTEAFF. Written as DNA, the CDR3 is TGTGCCAGCAGCTTCGTTCGACAAACTGAAGCTTTCTTT.

By share of the sample, this clonotype is medium-sized. The rearrangement links TRBV7-2 to TRBJ1-3; the D is unclear. The CDR3 runs to 12 residues. V lost 5 bases to trimming and J lost 0 bases, with 2 bases between them. Germline CDR1 SGHTA, CDR2 FQGNSA. The CDR3 DNA reads TGTGCCAGCAGCCTCTCTGGAAACACCATATATTTT. Its protein product is CASSLSGNTIYF.

This clonotype was detected only a few times. The V call is TRBV19, the J call TRBJ1-6; D is ambiguous. CDR1 and CDR2 from the germline V gene are LNHDA and SQIVND (reference sequence). CDR3 length: 13 amino acids. Trimming shortened V by 3 bases and J by 7 bases, and 7 bases separated the two germline ends. The CDR3 DNA follows: TGTGCCAGTAGTATCGGGCAAAATTCACCCCTCCACTTT. Translation gives CASSIGQNSPLHF.

This clonotype has only one observation. V is TRBV18 and J is TRBJ2-7; a possible D gene is TRBD2 (6 bases). Germline CDR1 reads KGHSH; CDR2 reads LQKENI. The V end lost 3 bases, the J end lost 3 bases, and 15 bases lay between the germline ends. The CDR3 length is 15 residues. This CDR3 is CASSPTGLSGYEQYF. CDR3 bases: TGTGCCAGCTCACCGACCGGTCTTAGCGGCTACGAGCAGTACTTC.

The V and J genes are TRBV2 and TRBJ1-6, with a tentative D call TRBD1 (5 bases). The CDR3 loop spans 14 amino acids. Trimming took off 4 bases at V and 5 bases at J, with 9 bases between the two ends. Per the germline V gene, CDR1 is SNHLY and CDR2 is FYNNEI. The CDR3: CASSGGANNSPLHF. CDR3 in DNA: TGTGCCAGCAGTGGAGGGGCCAATAATTCACCCCTCCACTTT.

J is TRBJ2-3 and V is TRBV20-1; maybe TRBD2 (7 bases). V was shortened by 2 bases and J by 2 bases, with 14 bases between the two germline ends. The CDR3 consists of 15 residues. In germline, CDR1 is DFQATT, CDR2 SNEGSKA (reference sequence). The CDR3 coding sequence is TGCAGTGCTAGAATTCAGGGGAGGGTCACAGATACGCAGTATTTT. Translating it yields CSARIQGRVTDTQYF.

This sequence joins TRBV18 and TRBJ1-1; D uncertain. Trimming stripped 3 bases from V and 3 bases from J, with 8 bases between. Looked up from germline, CDR1 is KGHSH and CDR2 is LQKENI. This CDR3 contains 13 residues. The CDR3 here is CASSPAADTEAFF. The CDR3, as DNA: TGTGCCAGCTCACCTGCCGCGGACACTGAAGCTTTCTTT.

The gene calls are TRBV20-1 and TRBJ1-4; D gene ambiguous. This CDR3 spans 14 amino acids. V dropped 4 bases and J dropped 2 bases, with 11 bases sitting between them. In germline, CDR1 is DFQATT, CDR2 SNEGSKA (reference sequence). CDR3 in amino acids: CSANLVATNEKLFF. As DNA, the CDR3 is TGCAGTGCTAACCTGGTGGCGACTAATGAAAAACTGTTTTTT.

The chain links TRBV29-1 to TRBJ1-2; D unclear. V was trimmed by 3 bases and J by 3 bases, leaving 5 bases between them. Germline loops: CDR1 SQVTM, CDR2 ANQGSEA. This CDR3 contains 11 residues. CDR3 in DNA: TGCAGCGTTGAGGATTACTATGGCTACACCTTC. Translation: CSVEDYYGYTF. The full variable domain, its missing parts supplied by reference TRBV29-1 and TRBJ1-2, is SAVISQKPSRDICQRGTSLTIQCQVDSQVTMMFWYRQQPGQSLTLIATANQGSEATYESGFVIDKFPISRPNLTFSTLTVSNMSPEDSSIYLCSVEDYYGYTFGSGTRLTVV.

J is TRBJ1-1 and V is TRBV7-9, with D possibly being TRBD1 (5 bases). Per the germline V gene, CDR1 is SEHNR and CDR2 is FQNEAQ (reference sequence). V was pared by 6 bases and J by 1 base, with 12 bases between. The CDR3 length is 14 residues. In DNA, the CDR3 is TGTGCCAGCAGAGGGACTGCCCGGAACACTGAAGCTTTCTTT. As protein: CASRGTARNTEAFF.

This clonotype was seen only a few times. The chain carries TRBV6-1 and TRBJ1-2; TRBD1 is a possible D gene (6 bases). V was cut by 5 bases and J by 6 bases, with 16 bases left in between. The CDR3 has 14 amino acids. CDR1 is MNHNS, CDR2 SASEGT, per germline. CDR3: CASSLLRQEDGYTF. The CDR3, as DNA: TGTGCCAGCAGTCTGCTCCGACAGGAGGATGGCTACACCTTC.